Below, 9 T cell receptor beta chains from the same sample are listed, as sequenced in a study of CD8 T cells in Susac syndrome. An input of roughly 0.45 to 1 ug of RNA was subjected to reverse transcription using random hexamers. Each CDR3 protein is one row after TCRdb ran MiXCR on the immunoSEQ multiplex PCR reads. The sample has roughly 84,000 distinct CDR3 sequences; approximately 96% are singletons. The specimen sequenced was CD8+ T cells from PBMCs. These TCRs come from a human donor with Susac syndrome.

CDR3 loop: CASSQDPSEDEQFF. The CDR3 DNA reads as TGCGCCAGCAGCCAAGATCCTAGTGAGGATGAGCAGTTCTTC. V usage is TRBV4-3 and J usage is TRBJ2-1; D ambiguous. The germline V gene encodes CDR1 LGHNA and CDR2 YSLEER. The V end was cut by 0 bases, the J end by 8 bases, with 11 bases between. This CDR3 region has 14 residues.

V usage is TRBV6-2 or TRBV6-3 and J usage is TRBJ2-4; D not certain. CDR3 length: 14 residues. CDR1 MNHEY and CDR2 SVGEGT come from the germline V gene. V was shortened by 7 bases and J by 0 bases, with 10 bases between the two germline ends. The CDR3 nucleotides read TGTGCCAGCAAGAGCCCTTTAGCCAAAAACATTCAGTACTTC. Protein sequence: CASKSPLAKNIQYF.

The CDR3 nucleotides read TGTGCCAGCAGTTTATCGGGGTGGGGCACTGAAGCTTTCTTT. It yields the protein CASSLSGWGTEAFF. V usage is TRBV27 and J usage is TRBJ1-1; no reliable D call. Germline lookup yields CDR1 MNHEY and CDR2 SMNVEV (reference sequence). Between the trimmed V and J ends, which lost 0 bases and 4 bases, there was a span of 9 bases. The CDR3 is 14 amino acids.

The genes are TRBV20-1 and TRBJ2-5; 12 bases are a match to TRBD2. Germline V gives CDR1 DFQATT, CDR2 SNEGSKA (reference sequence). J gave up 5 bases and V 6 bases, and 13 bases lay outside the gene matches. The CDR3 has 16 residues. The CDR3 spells CSATTSGRRWLETQYF. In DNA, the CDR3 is TGCAGTGCGACGACTAGCGGGAGAAGGTGGCTGGAGACCCAGTACTTC.

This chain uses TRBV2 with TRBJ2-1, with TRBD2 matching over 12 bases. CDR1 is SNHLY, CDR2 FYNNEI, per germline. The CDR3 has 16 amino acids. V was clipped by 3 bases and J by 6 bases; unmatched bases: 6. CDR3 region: CASSEGLAGLINEQFF. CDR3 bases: TGTGCCAGCAGTGAGGGACTAGCGGGTCTGATCAATGAGCAGTTCTTC.

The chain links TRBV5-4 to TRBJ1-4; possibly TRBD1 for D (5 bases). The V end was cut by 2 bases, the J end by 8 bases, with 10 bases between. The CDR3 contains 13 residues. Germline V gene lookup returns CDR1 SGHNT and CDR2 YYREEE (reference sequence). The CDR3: CASSFWGWEKLFF. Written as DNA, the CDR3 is TGTGCCAGCAGCTTTTGGGGCTGGGAAAAACTGTTTTTT. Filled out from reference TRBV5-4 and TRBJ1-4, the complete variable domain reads ETGVTQSPTHLIKTRGQQVTLRCSSQSGHNTVSWYQQALGQGPQFIFQYYREEENGRGNFPPRFSGLQFPNYSSELNVNALELDDSALYLCASSFWGWEKLFFGSGTQLSVL.

CDR3 amino acids: CATSDQRDWNTEAFF. DNA for the CDR3: TGTGCCACCAGTGATCAACGGGACTGGAACACTGAAGCTTTCTTT. J is TRBJ1-1 and V is TRBV24-1; weak D call: TRBD1 (5 bases). Looked up from germline, CDR1 is KGHDR and CDR2 is SFDVKD. This CDR3 spans 15 amino acids. Trimming stripped 3 bases from V and 1 base from J, with 11 bases between.

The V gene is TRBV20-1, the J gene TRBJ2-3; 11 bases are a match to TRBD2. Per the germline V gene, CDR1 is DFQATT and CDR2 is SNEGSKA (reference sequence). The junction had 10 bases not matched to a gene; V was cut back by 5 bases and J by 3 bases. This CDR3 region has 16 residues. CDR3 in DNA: TGCAGTGCTTTGCGTAGCGGGGGGGCCGTTACAGATACGCAGTATTTT. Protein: CSALRSGGAVTDTQYF.

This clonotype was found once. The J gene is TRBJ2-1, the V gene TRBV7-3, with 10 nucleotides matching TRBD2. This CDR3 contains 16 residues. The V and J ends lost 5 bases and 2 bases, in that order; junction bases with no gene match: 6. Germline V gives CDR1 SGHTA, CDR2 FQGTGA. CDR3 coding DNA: TGTGCCAGCAGCCTCATGGGACTAGCGACCTACAATGAGCAGTTCTTC. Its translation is CASSLMGLATYNEQFF.